The rows below give T cell receptor beta chains drawn from one sample of a study of T cells after yellow fever vaccination. TCRdb re-called the 5' RACE reads through MiXCR, storing one row per CDR3 protein. The sample records 500,000 to 550,000 distinct CDR3 sequences, just over 20% being singletons. The sample was PBMCs, taken 21 days after the first yellow fever vaccination. These receptors originate from a man younger than 30 who received the YFV17D yellow fever vaccine. The CDR3 runs from the conserved cysteine through the conserved F or W. Fields, in order: clone size, J gene, D gene, V gene, CDR3 DNA, CDR3 protein. D genes are given only for firm matches. The listing skips clone size in some rows; elsewhere it reads once, few, many or a size class.

clone_size: -
j_call: TRBJ2-7
d_call: -
v_call: TRBV2
cdr3_nt: TGTGCCAGCAGTGCGGGGGTTAGCTACGAGCAGTACTTC
cdr3_aa: CASSAGVSYEQYF

clone_size: few
j_call: TRBJ1-5
d_call: -
v_call: TRBV6-1
cdr3_nt: TGTGCCAGCACCCCTTCGGGCTATAGCAATCAGCCCCAGCATTTT
cdr3_aa: CASTPSGYSNQPQHF

clone_size: -
j_call: TRBJ1-3
d_call: TRBD1
v_call: TRBV10-3
cdr3_nt: TGTGCCATCAGCGCTTCGACAGGGAGAAGAAACACCATATATTTT
cdr3_aa: CAISASTGRRNTIYF

clone_size: once
j_call: TRBJ2-7
d_call: -
v_call: TRBV11-2
cdr3_nt: TGTGCCAGCAGCTGGGTGACCTCCTACGAGCAGTACTTC
cdr3_aa: CASSWVTSYEQYF

clone_size: few
j_call: TRBJ2-4
d_call: -
v_call: TRBV5-1
cdr3_nt: TGCGCCAGCAGCTTGACCGAAGCGGGCTTAGCCAAAAACATTCAGTACTTC
cdr3_aa: CASSLTEAGLAKNIQYF

clone_size: few
j_call: TRBJ2-3
d_call: -
v_call: TRBV4-3
cdr3_nt: TGCGCCAGCAGCACATCCCGCGCCCCAGATACGCAGTATTTT
cdr3_aa: CASSTSRAPDTQYF

clone_size: few
j_call: TRBJ2-1
d_call: -
v_call: TRBV12-3/TRBV12-4
cdr3_nt: TGTGCCAGCAGTTTGGGGGTCCATGAGCAGTTCTTC
cdr3_aa: CASSLGVHEQFF

clone_size: few
j_call: TRBJ1-2
d_call: -
v_call: TRBV19
cdr3_nt: TGTGCCAGTAGTGTTTCTACAGGGGGCTACACCTTC
cdr3_aa: CASSVSTGGYTF

clone_size: -
j_call: TRBJ2-4
d_call: -
v_call: TRBV30
cdr3_nt: TGTGCCTGGAGTGATGATGTACCATCTCAGTACTTC
cdr3_aa: CAWSDDVPSQYF

clone_size: -
j_call: TRBJ1-4
d_call: -
v_call: TRBV7-3
cdr3_nt: TGTGCCAGCAGCGCCCAGAGGGAAAAACTGTTTTTT
cdr3_aa: CASSAQREKLFF

clone_size: few
j_call: TRBJ1-1
d_call: -
v_call: TRBV20-1
cdr3_nt: TGCAGTGCTCCCGCCATGTACTGGGACACTGAAGCTTTCTTT
cdr3_aa: CSAPAMYWDTEAFF

clone_size: -
j_call: TRBJ2-1
d_call: -
v_call: TRBV20-1
cdr3_nt: TGCAGTGCTTACAGGGTGGGTTACAATGAGCAGTTCTTC
cdr3_aa: CSAYRVGYNEQFF

clone_size: few
j_call: TRBJ2-5
d_call: -
v_call: TRBV3-1
cdr3_nt: TGTGCCAGCAGCCCCAATTATTGGGGGGTACAAGAGACCCAGTACTTC
cdr3_aa: CASSPNYWGVQETQYF

clone_size: -
j_call: TRBJ2-2
d_call: TRBD1
v_call: TRBV18
cdr3_nt: TGTGCCAGCTCTACCGGGACAGGGCACACCGTCGGGCTGTTTTTT
cdr3_aa: CASSTGTGHTVGLFF

clone_size: -
j_call: TRBJ2-7
d_call: -
v_call: TRBV4-3
cdr3_nt: TGCGCCAGCAGCCAAGATGGGGATCGAGACGAGCAGTACTTC
cdr3_aa: CASSQDGDRDEQYF

clone_size: -
j_call: TRBJ1-3
d_call: TRBD1
v_call: TRBV4-1
cdr3_nt: TGCGCCAGCAGCCATGAGACAGGGGCTGGAAACACCATATATTTT
cdr3_aa: CASSHETGAGNTIYF

clone_size: many
j_call: TRBJ2-2
d_call: -
v_call: TRBV7-2
cdr3_nt: TGTGCCAGCAGCTCCGACCCTGGGGGGGAGCTGTTTTTT
cdr3_aa: CASSSDPGGELFF

clone_size: few
j_call: TRBJ1-5
d_call: -
v_call: TRBV21-1
cdr3_nt: TGTGCCAGCCCTCGGGACGGGTATAGCAATCAGCCCCAGCATTTT
cdr3_aa: CASPRDGYSNQPQHF

clone_size: few
j_call: TRBJ2-1
d_call: -
v_call: TRBV11-1
cdr3_nt: TGTGCCAGCGCTAGGAAGGGACGGCTGACTCCGAGCTCCTACAATGAGCAGTTCTTC
cdr3_aa: CASARKGRLTPSSYNEQFF

clone_size: few
j_call: TRBJ2-2
d_call: -
v_call: TRBV7-9
cdr3_nt: TGTGCCAGCAGCTCACTCGGCGGCGCATCCGGGGAGCTGTTTTTT
cdr3_aa: CASSSLGGASGELFF

clone_size: -
j_call: TRBJ1-3
d_call: -
v_call: TRBV11-2
cdr3_nt: TGTGCCAGCAGTACGGTGCCCTCTGGAAACACCATATATTTT
cdr3_aa: CASSTVPSGNTIYF

clone_size: -
j_call: TRBJ2-3
d_call: -
v_call: TRBV7-9
cdr3_nt: TGTGCCAGCAGCGCTAGGGAGGGCACAGATACGCAGTATTTT
cdr3_aa: CASSAREGTDTQYF

clone_size: -
j_call: TRBJ1-5
d_call: -
v_call: TRBV7-8
cdr3_nt: TGTGCCAGCAGCGAACTTCACACGGGTCAGCCCCAGCATTTT
cdr3_aa: CASSELHTGQPQHF

clone_size: few
j_call: TRBJ1-4
d_call: -
v_call: TRBV3-1
cdr3_nt: TGTGCCAGCAGCCCGGTGGGGGAGTGGAATGAAAAACTGTTTTTT
cdr3_aa: CASSPVGEWNEKLFF

clone_size: -
j_call: TRBJ2-2
d_call: TRBD1
v_call: TRBV7-9
cdr3_nt: TGTGCCAGCAGCTTGGGACAGACGACGAACACCGGGGAGCTGTTTTTT
cdr3_aa: CASSLGQTTNTGELFF

clone_size: -
j_call: TRBJ2-7
d_call: -
v_call: TRBV5-1
cdr3_nt: TGCGCCAGCAGCTTGCTGAAGGGGTCCTACGAGCAGTACTTC
cdr3_aa: CASSLLKGSYEQYF

clone_size: many
j_call: TRBJ2-5
d_call: -
v_call: TRBV6-6
cdr3_nt: TGTGCCAGCAGGGGGACAGAGACCCAGTACTTC
cdr3_aa: CASRGTETQYF

clone_size: -
j_call: TRBJ1-6
d_call: TRBD1
v_call: TRBV4-3
cdr3_nt: TGCGCCAGCAGCCAAGATGGGCCCGGGACAGCCAGTTCACCCCTCCACTTT
cdr3_aa: CASSQDGPGTASSPLHF

clone_size: few
j_call: TRBJ2-1
d_call: -
v_call: TRBV20-1
cdr3_nt: TGCAGTGCTAGAGATTCAGTGCGGGACTTATACAATGAGCAGTTCTTC
cdr3_aa: CSARDSVRDLYNEQFF

clone_size: few
j_call: TRBJ1-1
d_call: TRBD1
v_call: TRBV29-1
cdr3_nt: TGCAGCGTTGCCGGACAGGTGGGATTAGCTGAAGCTTTCTTT
cdr3_aa: CSVAGQVGLAEAFF

clone_size: few
j_call: TRBJ1-2
d_call: -
v_call: TRBV7-9
cdr3_nt: TGTGCCAGCAGCTCCTTGGTCTATGGCTACACCTTC
cdr3_aa: CASSSLVYGYTF

clone_size: -
j_call: TRBJ1-1
d_call: TRBD1
v_call: TRBV10-3
cdr3_nt: TGTGCCATCAGCCGAGCCGGGACAGCGAACACTGAAGCTTTCTTT
cdr3_aa: CAISRAGTANTEAFF

clone_size: -
j_call: TRBJ2-1
d_call: -
v_call: TRBV7-9
cdr3_nt: TGTGCCAGCAGCCCTTGGAGCAAGCAAAACAATGAGCAGTTCTTC
cdr3_aa: CASSPWSKQNNEQFF

clone_size: -
j_call: TRBJ2-5
d_call: TRBD2
v_call: TRBV11-2
cdr3_nt: TGTGCCAGCAGCCCGCCGGGTGGAACTAGCGGGGTTAAAGAGACCCAGTACTTC
cdr3_aa: CASSPPGGTSGVKETQYF

clone_size: few
j_call: TRBJ2-3
d_call: -
v_call: TRBV7-9
cdr3_nt: TGTGCCAGCAGCTTCCGGGCCTCAGCGGGCCGCACAGATACGCAGTATTTT
cdr3_aa: CASSFRASAGRTDTQYF

clone_size: -
j_call: TRBJ1-2
d_call: -
v_call: TRBV5-5
cdr3_nt: TGTGCCAGCACCGATAAATGGCTCCCTGAGTATGGCTACACCTTC
cdr3_aa: CASTDKWLPEYGYTF

clone_size: few
j_call: TRBJ2-1
d_call: -
v_call: TRBV7-3
cdr3_nt: TGTGCCAGCAGCCTCACTAGCAATGAGCAGTTCTTC
cdr3_aa: CASSLTSNEQFF

clone_size: many
j_call: TRBJ2-1
d_call: TRBD2
v_call: TRBV18
cdr3_nt: TGTGCCAGCTCACCCAGACTAGCGGGGACGGATGAGCAGTTCTTC
cdr3_aa: CASSPRLAGTDEQFF

clone_size: -
j_call: TRBJ2-5
d_call: -
v_call: TRBV5-4
cdr3_nt: TGTGCCAGCAGCGTACAGGGCAGGGAGACCCGGTACTTC
cdr3_aa: CASSVQGRETRYF

clone_size: -
j_call: TRBJ2-7
d_call: -
v_call: TRBV10-3
cdr3_nt: TGTGCCATCAGTCATCCCCAGACAGGAATATCCTACGAGCAGTACTTC
cdr3_aa: CAISHPQTGISYEQYF

clone_size: -
j_call: TRBJ1-6
d_call: -
v_call: TRBV5-8
cdr3_nt: TGTGCCAGCTGTCAAGCAATTCTTAATTCACCCCTCCACTTT
cdr3_aa: CASCQAILNSPLHF

clone_size: few
j_call: TRBJ2-5
d_call: -
v_call: TRBV19
cdr3_nt: TGTGCCAGTAACCCCGAGGTAAACCAAGAGACCCAGTACTTC
cdr3_aa: CASNPEVNQETQYF

clone_size: -
j_call: TRBJ2-1
d_call: -
v_call: TRBV4-3
cdr3_nt: TGCGCCAGCAGCCAGGGCAGGGTCAATGAGCAGTTCTTC
cdr3_aa: CASSQGRVNEQFF

clone_size: few
j_call: TRBJ1-2
d_call: TRBD1
v_call: TRBV28
cdr3_nt: TGTGCCAGCAGTCCGGACAGGGTGACCTATGGCTACACCTTC
cdr3_aa: CASSPDRVTYGYTF

clone_size: -
j_call: TRBJ2-1
d_call: TRBD2
v_call: TRBV7-2
cdr3_nt: TGTGCCAGCAGCTTAGGACGGGAGGGCTGGCAGTTCTTC
cdr3_aa: CASSLGREGWQFF

clone_size: -
j_call: TRBJ1-6
d_call: -
v_call: TRBV27
cdr3_nt: TGTGCCAGCAGTCCCAGCCCCCGGGGGCCCCTCCACTTT
cdr3_aa: CASSPSPRGPLHF

clone_size: -
j_call: TRBJ2-7
d_call: -
v_call: TRBV20-1
cdr3_nt: TGCAGTGCTAGTGCTTCAGGAGGGGGCTCCTACGAGCAGTACTTC
cdr3_aa: CSASASGGGSYEQYF

clone_size: few
j_call: TRBJ2-5
d_call: TRBD1
v_call: TRBV25-1
cdr3_nt: TGTGCCAGCAGTGAATATACAGGGGGCTTAGAGACCCAGTACTTC
cdr3_aa: CASSEYTGGLETQYF

clone_size: -
j_call: TRBJ2-2
d_call: -
v_call: TRBV12-3/TRBV12-4
cdr3_nt: TGTGCCAGCAGTCTCCGACAGGTCGGGGAGCTGTTTTTT
cdr3_aa: CASSLRQVGELFF

clone_size: few
j_call: TRBJ2-7
d_call: -
v_call: TRBV6-5
cdr3_nt: TGTGCCAGCAGTTACTCGAGTATGGGTCTGGGGCCGAAGCAGTACTTC
cdr3_aa: CASSYSSMGLGPKQYF

clone_size: -
j_call: TRBJ1-5
d_call: TRBD1
v_call: TRBV12-3/TRBV12-4
cdr3_nt: TGTGCCAGCAGTCAAGGACAGGGCTATCAGCCCCAGCATTTT
cdr3_aa: CASSQGQGYQPQHF

clone_size: -
j_call: TRBJ2-3
d_call: TRBD1
v_call: TRBV25-1
cdr3_nt: TGTGCCAGCAGTGAGGGACAGGGAGGGTCCACAGATACGCAGTATTTT
cdr3_aa: CASSEGQGGSTDTQYF

clone_size: -
j_call: TRBJ1-5
d_call: TRBD1
v_call: TRBV11-2
cdr3_nt: TGTGCCAGCAGCAGGGGACAGGGGGCCAATCAGCCCCAGCATTTT
cdr3_aa: CASSRGQGANQPQHF

clone_size: few
j_call: TRBJ1-1
d_call: -
v_call: TRBV12-3/TRBV12-4
cdr3_nt: TGTGCCAGCAGTTTACTCGGACATGGCACTGAAGCTTTCTTT
cdr3_aa: CASSLLGHGTEAFF